What follows is one T cell receptor (beta chain) and its context. Its antigen remains unknown. The data derive from a study of T cell responses to AZD1222 COVID-19 vaccine. Study observations and caveats: Distributed over spike, vaccine-associated CD4 TCRs predominated at 160-218 and 743-854. Baseline serology detected seropositivity in only six AZD1222 recipients. Donor demographics were predominantly white British with a female majority; clonal diversity may be underestimated.

The assay was immunoSEQ multiplex PCR, and TCRdb's table has in-frame clones only and misses some. The table records 150,000 to 200,000 clones, under 95% of them present only once. Sample: peripheral blood, taken 28 days after the second AZD1222 dose. The receptor was derived from an adult who received the AZD1222 COVID-19 vaccine.

CDR3 region: CASSQFLTSVTDIQYF. Written as DNA, the CDR3 is TGTGCCAGCAGCCAGTTCCTGACTAGCGTGACCGACATTCAGTACTTC. V gene TRBV3-1 (or the pseudogene TRBV3-2) combines with J gene TRBJ2-4; 8 positions match TRBD2. V shed 3 bases and J 8 bases; nucleotides not matched to a gene: 12. The CDR3 runs 16 residues. Germline CDR1 LGHDT, CDR2 YNNKEL (reference sequence).